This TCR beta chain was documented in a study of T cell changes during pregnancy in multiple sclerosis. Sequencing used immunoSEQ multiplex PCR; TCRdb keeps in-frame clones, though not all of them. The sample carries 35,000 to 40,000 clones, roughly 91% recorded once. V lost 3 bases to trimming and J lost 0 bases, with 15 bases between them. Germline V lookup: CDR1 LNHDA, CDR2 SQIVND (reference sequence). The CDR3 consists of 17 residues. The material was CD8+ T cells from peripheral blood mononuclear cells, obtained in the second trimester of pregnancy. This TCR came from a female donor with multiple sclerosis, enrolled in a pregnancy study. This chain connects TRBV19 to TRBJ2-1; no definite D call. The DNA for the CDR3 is TGTGCCAGTAGTATCCCCCCTTTCGCCGGCTCCTACAATGAGCAGTTCTTC. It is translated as CASSIPPFAGSYNEQFF.